This entry lists 10 T cell receptor beta chains sequenced from one sample in a study of T-cell memory formation after mild COVID-19. TCRdb re-called the 5' RACE reads with MiXCR, one entry per CDR3 protein. This table holds more than 300,000 distinct CDR3 sequences, 14% found once. Sequenced: PBMCs or a T cell subset sorted from them (not recorded which). The receptors here all came from a man aged 18 to 35 who had mild COVID-19 (a few samples of this study predate the infection). Cell type and time point are not known.

This chain connects TRBV7-6 to TRBJ2-1, with D uncertain. The CDR3 length is 16 residues. Trimming took off 2 bases at V and 7 bases at J, with 18 bases between the two ends. CDR1 is SGHVS, CDR2 FNYEAQ, per germline. The CDR3 region is CASSLMILPENNEQFF. The CDR3, as DNA: TGTGCCAGCAGCTTAATGATCCTCCCTGAAAATAATGAGCAGTTCTTC.

This clonotype has ten or more counts. The genes are TRBV5-1 and TRBJ2-7; the D gene is possibly TRBD1 (6 bases). V was trimmed by 2 bases and J by 3 bases, leaving 9 bases between them. This CDR3 region has 13 residues. Germline CDR1 reads SGHRS; CDR2 reads YFSETQ. The CDR3: CASSLQGGYEQYV. The CDR3 DNA reads as TGCGCCAGCAGCTTACAGGGTGGCTACGAGCAGTACGTC.

The chain uses TRBV12-3 or TRBV12-4 and TRBJ1-2, with TRBD1 identical over 8 bases. The CDR3 sequence is 13 residues long. J lost 8 bases, V lost 6 bases, and 8 bases had no gene match. The CDR3 nucleotides are TGTGCCAGCAGGCCACCGACAGGGGACGGCTACACCTTC. Its translation: CASRPPTGDGYTF.

This chain's CDR3 is CASSLQGTQETQYF. The CDR3 DNA is TGTGCCAGCAGCTTACAGGGAACACAAGAGACCCAGTACTTC. The chain recombines TRBV5-4 with TRBJ2-5, with a tentative D call TRBD1 (6 bases). Germline V gene lookup returns CDR1 SGHNT and CDR2 YYREEE (reference sequence). V was clipped by 2 bases and J by 2 bases, with 10 bases between them. This CDR3 region has 14 residues.

This clonotype was detected ten times or more. The V call is TRBV7-8, the J call TRBJ1-2, with D tentatively TRBD1 (6 bases). Trimming pared 0 bases from V and 8 bases from J, leaving 16 bases between. The length of the CDR3 is 15 residues. Germline assignment: CDR1 SGHVS and CDR2 FQNEAQ. The CDR3 protein is CASSLAFEGGNGYTF. CDR3 coding DNA: TGTGCCAGCAGCTTAGCATTTGAGGGGGGCAACGGCTACACCTTC.

The chain uses TRBV5-1 and TRBJ2-7; 15 bases align to TRBD2. This CDR3 has 17 amino acids. Germline lookup yields CDR1 SGHRS and CDR2 YFSETQ. J was trimmed by 0 bases and V by 4 bases; bases with no gene match: 5. The CDR3 protein is CASSLGTSGGSSYEQYV. The DNA for the CDR3 is TGCGCCAGCAGCCTCGGGACTAGCGGGGGGAGCTCCTACGAGCAGTACGTC.

V gene TRBV4-2 combines with J gene TRBJ1-6; TRBD1 agrees at 7 bases. V lost 0 bases, J lost 10 bases, and 3 bases stayed unmatched. From germline, CDR1 is LGHNA and CDR2 YNFKEQ. The CDR3 sequence is 14 residues long. The CDR3 loop reads CASSQETGWSPLHF. The CDR3 DNA follows: TGTGCCAGCAGCCAAGAGACAGGGTGGTCACCCCTCCACTTT.

This clonotype was seen at least ten times. The chain has TRBV25-1 and TRBJ1-5; D not certain. Germline assignment: CDR1 MGHDK and CDR2 SYGVNS. The CDR3 covers 12 residues. V gave up 3 bases and J gave up 5 bases, with 5 bases separating them. CDR3 nucleotide sequence: TGTGCCAGCAGTGATGAGGATCAGCCCCAGCATTTT. Amino acids: CASSDEDQPQHF.

This chain connects TRBV29-1 to TRBJ2-7; TRBD1 or TRBD2 may be the D gene (5 bases each). The V end was cut by 1 base, the J end by 2 bases, with 12 bases between. The CDR3 contains 14 residues. From germline, CDR1 is SQVTM and CDR2 ANQGSEA. The CDR3 nucleotides read TGCAGCGTTGAAGGAGGGCAGGGAGCCTACGAGCAGTACTTC. Encoded protein: CSVEGGQGAYEQYF.

The rearrangement joins TRBV6-5 to TRBJ1-6; the D gene is possibly TRBD1 (5 bases). Germline CDR1 reads MNHEY; CDR2 reads SVGAGI. The CDR3 loop spans 15 amino acids. The V and J ends lost 2 bases and 5 bases respectively, with 10 bases between them. The CDR3 region is CASSYDTGDNSPLHF. CDR3 DNA sequence: TGTGCCAGCAGTTACGACACAGGAGATAATTCACCCCTCCACTTT.